The 23 T cell receptor beta chains listed next were all sequenced from one sample in a study of blood T cell repertoires in COVID-19. Repertoires were generated with immunoSEQ multiplex PCR, while TCRdb's copy carries only in-frame clones and drops some. This table has approximately 310,000 clones, 85% appearing once. Sequencing was carried out using PBMCs or T cells enriched from blood (not recorded which). The receptors were sampled from a woman aged 25 to 39 who had been exposed to COVID-19.

The chain is built from TRBV2 and TRBJ2-5; TRBD2 matches 7 bases. The CDR3 covers 15 residues. V was pared by 6 bases and J by 3 bases, with 10 bases of the junction left unmatched. Germline values: CDR1 SNHLY, CDR2 FYNNEI. The CDR3 DNA sequence: TGTGCCAGCAGCCAAGAGCGGGGTACGGAAGAGACCCAGTACTTC. It specifies CASSQERGTEETQYF. The full variable domain, with the rest looked up from reference TRBV2 and TRBJ2-5, is EPEVTQTPSHQVTQMGQEVILRCVPISNHLYFYWYRQILGQKVEFLVSFYNNEISEKSEIFDDQFSVERPDGSNFTLKIRSTKLEDSAMYFCASSQERGTEETQYFGPGTRLLVL.

The chain joins TRBV30 to TRBJ2-2; 13 bases are a match to TRBD2. The CDR3 runs to 15 residues. Germline CDR1 GTSNPN, CDR2 SVGIG (reference sequence). V lost 3 bases to trimming and J lost 5 bases; unmatched junction nucleotides: 3. Here the CDR3 reads CAWRTSGRWTGELFF. The CDR3 DNA reads TGTGCCTGGAGGACTAGCGGGAGGTGGACCGGGGAGCTGTTTTTT.

CDR3 in DNA: TGTGCCAGCAGTGCCGGGACTCCCTACGAGCAGTACTTC. Translation gives CASSAGTPYEQYF. The V gene is TRBV12-3 or TRBV12-4, the J gene TRBJ2-7; TRBD2 is a possible D gene (6 bases). Trimming took 5 bases from V and 2 from J, leaving 10 bases between them. This CDR3 comprises 13 residues.

The rearrangement joins TRBV18 to TRBJ1-1; TRBD1 is a possible D gene (5 bases). The V gene lost 6 bases and the J gene lost 2 bases, with 19 bases spanning the gap. This CDR3 has 16 amino acids. Germline V lookup: CDR1 KGHSH, CDR2 LQKENI. CDR3 protein: CASSDLLGGSNTEAFF. The CDR3 nucleotides are TGTGCCAGCTCCGACCTACTCGGGGGATCCAACACTGAAGCTTTCTTT.

This chain connects TRBV5-8 to TRBJ2-7; 12 bases are shared with TRBD2. Germline-derived CDR1 and CDR2 are SGHTS and YDEGEE. V shed 2 bases, J shed 5 bases, and the junction held 11 bases outside the gene matches. The CDR3 length is 17 residues. CDR3 protein: CASSFRLAGGPGDEQYF. Written as DNA, the CDR3 is TGTGCCAGCAGCTTCAGGCTAGCGGGAGGGCCGGGGGACGAGCAGTACTTC.

The V gene is TRBV2, the J gene TRBJ1-2; 10 nucleotides agree with TRBD1. With V trimmed by 6 bases and J by 8 bases, 6 bases remained unmatched. This CDR3 has 13 residues. The germline CDR1 and CDR2 sequences are SNHLY and FYNNEI. The CDR3: CASRGDRGQGYTF. The DNA of the CDR3 is TGTGCCAGCAGAGGCGACAGGGGGCAAGGCTACACCTTC. Combining the CDR3 with reference TRBV2 and TRBJ1-2 gives the whole variable domain EPEVTQTPSHQVTQMGQEVILRCVPISNHLYFYWYRQILGQKVEFLVSFYNNEISEKSEIFDDQFSVERPDGSNFTLKIRSTKLEDSAMYFCASRGDRGQGYTFGSGTRLTVV.

V and J are TRBV6-5 and TRBJ1-3, with D possibly matching TRBD1 (6 bases). V dropped 5 bases and J dropped 2 bases, with 13 bases sitting between them. Germline V gives CDR1 MNHEY, CDR2 SVGAGI. CDR3 length equals 15 residues. DNA for the CDR3: TGTGCCAGCAGTCCACTACAGGGACCTGGAAACACCATATATTTT. Translating it yields CASSPLQGPGNTIYF.

This chain joins TRBV2 and TRBJ2-2; weak D call: TRBD2 (6 bases). Trimming shortened V by 2 bases and J by 0 bases, and 10 bases separated the two germline ends. Germline V gene lookup returns CDR1 SNHLY and CDR2 FYNNEI. CDR3 length equals 16 residues. The CDR3 region is CASSELSGANTGELFF. In DNA, the CDR3 is TGTGCCAGCAGTGAACTTAGCGGTGCGAACACCGGGGAGCTGTTTTTT.

The V gene is TRBV27, the J gene TRBJ2-1; the match to TRBD2 covers 9 bases. The CDR3 sequence is 17 residues long. V lost 4 bases to trimming and J lost 5 bases; unmatched junction nucleotides: 12. Germline CDR1 reads MNHEY; CDR2 reads SMNVEV (reference sequence). The CDR3 sequence: CASSSLGVSGGHNEQFF. CDR3 coding DNA: TGTGCCAGCAGTTCCCTGGGGGTTAGCGGGGGTCACAATGAGCAGTTCTTC.

The chain recombines TRBV6-5 with TRBJ1-4; 8 nucleotides line up with TRBD1. The CDR3 is made up of 14 amino acids. V lost 8 bases, J lost 7 bases, and 9 bases stayed unmatched. Germline V gene lookup returns CDR1 MNHEY and CDR2 SVGAGI. CDR3 DNA sequence: TGTGCCAGCGGGTGGACAGGGTGGAGTGAAAAACTGTTTTTT. This translates into CASGWTGWSEKLFF.

This rearrangement joins TRBV10-3 to TRBJ1-4, with TRBD1 identical over 10 bases. The CDR3 covers 15 residues. The J segment lost 10 bases and the V segment lost 0 bases, leaving 5 bases of the junction unmatched. The germline V gene encodes CDR1 ENHRY and CDR2 SYGVKD. CDR3 residues: CAISESTGGAVKLFF. For the CDR3, the DNA is TGTGCCATCAGTGAGTCGACAGGGGGCGCAGTAAAACTGTTTTTT.

The chain combines TRBV12-3 or TRBV12-4 with TRBJ1-2; the D gene is possibly TRBD1 (5 bases). V was pared by 6 bases and J by 8 bases, with 16 bases between. This CDR3 contains 13 residues. CDR3 DNA: TGTGCCAGCAGCTTCGGGAGGGGATCAGGCTACACCTTC. Protein: CASSFGRGSGYTF.

V gene TRBV30 combines with J gene TRBJ1-1; 12 bases match TRBD1. Germline V gene data show CDR1 as GTSNPN and CDR2 as SVGIG (reference sequence). The J segment lost 3 bases and the V segment lost 3 bases, leaving 14 bases of the junction unmatched. This CDR3 has 18 residues. The CDR3 sequence is CAWRAGTGGLGADTEAFF. The CDR3 DNA sequence: TGTGCCTGGAGAGCCGGGACAGGGGGCCTCGGGGCGGACACTGAAGCTTTCTTT.

The genes are TRBV18 and TRBJ1-1, with 8 positions matching TRBD1. CDR1 and CDR2 (germline): KGHSH, LQKENI. With V trimmed by 1 base and J by 1 base, 11 bases remained unmatched. The CDR3 has 18 residues. The CDR3 here is CASSPRPPGGARNTEAFF. The DNA for the CDR3 is TGTGCCAGCTCACCACGACCTCCAGGGGGCGCACGGAACACTGAAGCTTTCTTT.

The table lists this clone with a few counts. The chain uses TRBV3-1 (or the pseudogene TRBV3-2) and TRBJ2-1; 9 positions match TRBD1. Germline loops: CDR1 LGHDT, CDR2 YNNKEL (reference sequence). This CDR3 region has 17 residues. V lost 0 bases, J lost 2 bases, and 5 bases stayed unmatched. DNA for the CDR3: TGTGCCAGCAGCCAAGAAAGGACAGGGGTCACCTACAATGAGCAGTTCTTC. Encoded protein: CASSQERTGVTYNEQFF.

This chain links TRBV3-1 (or the pseudogene TRBV3-2) with TRBJ2-3; 9 positions agree with TRBD1. V trimming: 3 bases; J trimming: 4 bases; junction bases outside the gene matches: 5. In germline, CDR1 is LGHDT, CDR2 YNNKEL (reference sequence). There are 15 residues in the CDR3. CDR3: CASSQRTGVSDTQYF. CDR3 sequence (DNA): TGTGCCAGCAGCCAGCGGACAGGGGTTTCAGATACGCAGTATTTT.

The rearrangement uses TRBV7-9 and TRBJ1-5; no firm D call. The germline V and J ends were trimmed by 5 bases and 11 bases, with 13 bases remaining between them. The germline V gene has CDR1 SEHNR and CDR2 FQNEAQ (reference sequence). The CDR3 runs 12 residues. CDR3 sequence (DNA): TGTGCCAGCAGCCAGGTTGGTTCAGCCCAGCATTTT. It encodes CASSQVGSAQHF. Based on the CDR3 plus reference TRBV7-9 and TRBJ1-5, the full variable domain is DTGVSQNPRHKITKRGQNVTFRCDPISEHNRLYWYRQTLGQGPEFLTYFQNEAQLEKSRLLSDRFSAERPKGSFSTLEIQRTEQGDSAMYLCASSQVGSAQHFGDGTRLSIL.

The chain couples TRBV6-5 to TRBJ1-1; D is undetermined. CDR1 and CDR2 from the germline V gene are MNHEY and SVGAGI. The CDR3 is made up of 12 amino acids. V dropped 7 bases and J dropped 7 bases, with 13 bases sitting between them. The CDR3 spells CASTMTRGEAFF. The CDR3 DNA sequence: TGTGCCAGCACCATGACACGGGGTGAAGCTTTCTTT.

The gene calls are TRBV27 and TRBJ1-1; 10 bases match TRBD1. Germline V lookup: CDR1 MNHEY, CDR2 SMNVEV (reference sequence). V shed 3 bases, J shed 0 bases, and the junction held 1 base outside the gene matches. CDR3 size: 15 residues. CDR3 in amino acids: CASSLGQGMNTEAFF. The DNA for the CDR3 is TGTGCCAGCAGTTTGGGACAGGGGATGAACACTGAAGCTTTCTTT.

The chain couples TRBV9 to TRBJ1-6, with D tentatively TRBD1 (6 bases). Germline CDR1 reads SGDLS; CDR2 reads YYNGEE. V lost 2 bases and J lost 8, with 11 bases in between. CDR3 length equals 14 residues. The CDR3 here is CASSVGTKDSPLHF. For the CDR3, the DNA is TGTGCCAGCAGCGTGGGGACAAAAGATTCACCCCTCCACTTT.

The rearrangement uses TRBV6-2 or TRBV6-3 and TRBJ2-7; TRBD2 is a possible D gene (5 bases). CDR3 size: 15 residues. Looked up from germline, CDR1 is MNHEY and CDR2 is SVGEGT. V was cut by 2 bases and J by 3 bases, with 14 bases left in between. The CDR3 DNA follows: TGTGCCAGCAGTTACATAACCACCCGGGGCTACGAGCAGTACTTC. Translating it yields CASSYITTRGYEQYF.

This clone has a single count. This sequence joins TRBV30 and TRBJ2-5; D unclear. V lost 7 bases, J lost 2 bases, and 23 bases lay in between. Looked up from germline, CDR1 is GTSNPN and CDR2 is SVGIG (reference sequence). CDR3 length equals 16 residues. CDR3 coding DNA: TGTGCCTCACCCCGATATACCCTAAAGACTCAAGAGACCCAGTACTTC. The encoded protein is CASPRYTLKTQETQYF.

The rearrangement joins TRBV28 to TRBJ2-7; D is unresolved. Per germline, CDR1 MDHEN and CDR2 SYDVKM. Trimming removed 2 bases at V and 3 bases at J, with 14 bases between. The CDR3 sequence is 15 residues long. As DNA, the CDR3 is TGTGCCAGCAGTTTAGAGACGGCGGATCTCTACGAGCAGTACTTC. Encoded protein: CASSLETADLYEQYF. Full variable domain (rest looked up from reference TRBV28 and TRBJ2-7): DVKVTQSSRYLVKRTGEKVFLECVQDMDHENMFWYRQDPGLGLRLIYFSYDVKMKEKGDIPEGYSVSREKKERFSLILESASTNQTSMYLCASSLETADLYEQYFGPGTRLTVT.